Shown below are 2 T cell receptor beta chains from a single sample sequenced in a study of CD8+CD57+ T cells in acquired aplastic anemia. Profiling of TCR beta VDJ combinations and CDR3 sequences used genomic DNA as template. TCRdb reanalysed the reads using MiXCR and keeps one entry per CDR3 protein. The sample holds 100,000 to 150,000 distinct CDR3 sequences, roughly 50% seen once. Sequencing used sorted CD4+, CD8+, or CD8+CD57+ T cells (not recorded which) from PBMCs. The receptors derive from a human donor in good health, serving as a control.

This clonotype was picked up many times. The genes are TRBV7-2 and TRBJ1-1; D unresolved. The CDR3 extends over 12 amino acids. Germline-derived CDR1 and CDR2 are SGHTA and FQGNSA. With 3 bases removed from V and 6 bases from J, the gap between germline ends came to 8 bases. CDR3 residues: CASSFTLAEAFF. Here the CDR3 DNA reads TGTGCCAGCAGCTTTACTTTGGCTGAAGCTTTCTTT.

Written as DNA, the CDR3 is TGTGCCAGCAGCGCCGCCGGGACAGACTATAATCAGCCCCAGCATTTT. Protein sequence: CASSAAGTDYNQPQHF. This chain connects TRBV9 to TRBJ1-5; 7 nucleotides line up with TRBD1. V dropped 3 bases and J dropped 4; count of bases not matched to a gene: 10. Germline V gene lookup returns CDR1 SGDLS and CDR2 YYNGEE. The CDR3 covers 16 residues.